This record concerns one T cell receptor (beta chain) sequence. The time point denotes: peripheral blood 6 weeks after treatment start. Data came from immunoSEQ multiplex PCR; TCRdb stores just in-frame clones and leaves some out. The profile covers tens of thousands of clones, with 80% to 90% appearing a single time and 7.5% to 9.5% taken by the ten largest. The entry originates in a study of PD-L1 blockade in urothelial cancer. Study background: At 3 weeks after treatment start (second dose) and again at 6 weeks, blood was analyzed. When blood samples were assessed, the median T cell count was 141,255.

The V segment lost 6 bases and the J segment 0 bases; nucleotides outside the gene matches: 4. Germline CDR1 reads SEHNR; CDR2 reads FQNEAQ (reference sequence). The CDR3 runs to 15 residues. The chain recombines TRBV7-9 with TRBJ2-2; 7 positions agree with TRBD2. This clonotype was obtained from a man aged 80 or over with urothelial cancer. Here the sequenced sample was PBMCs, taken around atezolizumab (anti-PD-L1) treatment. CDR3 bases: TGTGCCAGCAGTATGCTAGCGGCGAACACCGGGGAGCTGTTTTTT. Its translation is CASSMLAANTGELFF. Filled out from reference TRBV7-9 and TRBJ2-2, the complete variable domain reads DTGVSQNPRHKITKRGQNVTFRCDPISEHNRLYWYRQTLGQGPEFLTYFQNEAQLEKSRLLSDRFSAERPKGSFSTLEIQRTEQGDSAMYLCASSMLAANTGELFFGEGSRLTVL.